A selection of T cell receptor beta chains follows, all from one sample in a study of cytomegalovirus exposure and HLA in healthy donors. Libraries were prepared by immunoSEQ multiplex PCR; TCRdb keeps only in-frame clonotypes and omits some of them. The data contain 130,000 or so clones, approximately 82% of them singletons. Sample: PBMCs. The receptors stem from a middle-aged man in good health and CMV-seronegative. The CDR3 runs from the conserved cysteine through the conserved F or W. The order of the fields is D gene, V gene, J gene, clone size, CDR3 length, CDR3 protein, CDR3 DNA. The D gene is left open where the match is weak. Some rows have no size entry. The others give once, few or many, or a class for an expanded clone.

d_gene: TRBD2; v_gene: TRBV7-8; j_gene: TRBJ2-2; abundance: .; len: 17; CDR3aa: CASSFGTSGVNTGELFF; CDR3nt: TGTGCCAGCAGCTTCGGGACTAGCGGGGTTAACACCGGGGAGCTGTTTTTT
d_gene: .; v_gene: TRBV7-3; j_gene: TRBJ2-5; abundance: .; len: 14; CDR3aa: CASSLTDSGETQYF; CDR3nt: TGTGCCAGCAGCTTAACGGACTCGGGAGAGACCCAGTACTTC
d_gene: TRBD2; v_gene: TRBV4-1; j_gene: TRBJ2-7; abundance: .; len: 16; CDR3aa: CASSQEGGGRWYEQYF; CDR3nt: TGCGCCAGCAGCCAAGAAGGCGGCGGGAGGTGGTACGAGCAGTACTTC
d_gene: TRBD1; v_gene: TRBV19; j_gene: TRBJ1-1; abundance: .; len: 15; CDR3aa: CASSTRTGENTEAFF; CDR3nt: TGTGCCAGTAGTACCCGGACAGGTGAGAACACTGAAGCTTTCTTT
d_gene: .; v_gene: TRBV6-1; j_gene: TRBJ1-4; abundance: .; len: 16; CDR3aa: CASSEGGGGLREKLFF; CDR3nt: TGTGCCAGCAGTGAAGGGGGGGGCGGGTTGAGGGAAAAACTGTTTTTT
d_gene: TRBD2; v_gene: TRBV6-5; j_gene: TRBJ2-6; abundance: .; len: 16; CDR3aa: CASSSRTSFGANVLTF; CDR3nt: TGTGCCAGCAGTTCCCGGACTAGCTTTGGGGCCAACGTCCTGACTTTC
d_gene: TRBD1; v_gene: TRBV9; j_gene: TRBJ2-3; abundance: few; len: 16; CDR3aa: CASSVYGTGNTDTQYF; CDR3nt: TGTGCCAGCAGCGTATACGGGACAGGGAACACAGATACGCAGTATTTT
d_gene: .; v_gene: TRBV4-3; j_gene: TRBJ1-4; abundance: .; len: 14; CDR3aa: CASSLGRSGGKLFF; CDR3nt: TGCGCCAGCAGCCTAGGCAGGTCTGGTGGAAAACTGTTTTTT
d_gene: .; v_gene: TRBV7-9; j_gene: TRBJ1-5; abundance: .; len: 15; CDR3aa: CASSSGRRGNQPQHF; CDR3nt: TGTGCCAGCAGCTCGGGACGGAGGGGCAATCAGCCCCAGCATTTT
d_gene: .; v_gene: TRBV29-1; j_gene: TRBJ2-6; abundance: few; len: 14; CDR3aa: CSVDAPVGANVLTF; CDR3nt: TGCAGCGTTGATGCGCCCGTCGGGGCCAACGTCCTGACTTTC
d_gene: .; v_gene: TRBV11-2; j_gene: TRBJ2-3; abundance: .; len: 15; CDR3aa: CASSLRGLSTDTQYF; CDR3nt: TGTGCCAGCAGCTTAAGAGGCTTAAGCACAGATACGCAGTATTTT
d_gene: .; v_gene: TRBV11-2; j_gene: TRBJ2-3; abundance: .; len: 15; CDR3aa: CASSLDRGGASQQYF; CDR3nt: TGTGCCAGCAGCTTAGATCGAGGGGGGGCCTCACAGCAGTATTTT
d_gene: .; v_gene: TRBV28; j_gene: TRBJ1-4; abundance: many; len: 17; CDR3aa: CASSEQGADATNEKLFF; CDR3nt: TGTGCCAGCAGTGAACAGGGAGCCGACGCAACTAATGAAAAACTGTTTTTT
d_gene: .; v_gene: TRBV19; j_gene: TRBJ2-5; abundance: .; len: 12; CDR3aa: CASSSPLETQYF; CDR3nt: TGTGCCAGTAGTTCTCCGTTGGAGACCCAGTACTTC
d_gene: TRBD2; v_gene: TRBV10-3; j_gene: TRBJ2-3; abundance: .; len: 15; CDR3aa: CATARLAGDTDTQYF; CDR3nt: TGTGCCACCGCCAGACTAGCGGGGGACACAGATACGCAGTATTTT
d_gene: TRBD1; v_gene: TRBV19; j_gene: TRBJ2-7; abundance: .; len: 14; CDR3aa: CASSTPGQSYEQYF; CDR3nt: TGTGCCAGTAGTACGCCGGGACAGTCCTACGAGCAGTACTTC
d_gene: TRBD1; v_gene: TRBV6-1; j_gene: TRBJ1-1; abundance: .; len: 14; CDR3aa: CASSEVDRETEAFF; CDR3nt: TGTGCCAGCAGTGAAGTGGACAGGGAAACTGAAGCTTTCTTT
d_gene: .; v_gene: TRBV4-3; j_gene: TRBJ1-4; abundance: .; len: 14; CDR3aa: CASSQRTPGGKLFF; CDR3nt: TGCGCCAGCAGCCAAAGGACTCCTGGTGGAAAACTGTTTTTT
d_gene: .; v_gene: TRBV2; j_gene: TRBJ2-1; abundance: .; len: 13; CDR3aa: CASTWGKDNEQFF; CDR3nt: TGTGCCAGCACCTGGGGCAAGGACAATGAGCAGTTCTTC
d_gene: .; v_gene: TRBV29-1; j_gene: TRBJ2-7; abundance: .; len: 13; CDR3aa: CSVRGTEVYEQYF; CDR3nt: TGCAGCGTGCGCGGGACAGAGGTCTACGAGCAGTACTTC
d_gene: .; v_gene: TRBV5-6; j_gene: TRBJ1-2; abundance: .; len: 14; CDR3aa: CASSPDRLDYGYTF; CDR3nt: TGTGCCAGCAGCCCTGACAGGTTGGACTATGGCTACACCTTC
d_gene: TRBD2; v_gene: TRBV19; j_gene: TRBJ2-7; abundance: .; len: 16; CDR3aa: CASSVASGGGSYEQYF; CDR3nt: TGTGCCAGTAGTGTCGCTAGCGGTGGGGGGTCCTACGAGCAGTACTTC
d_gene: .; v_gene: TRBV5-1; j_gene: TRBJ1-4; abundance: .; len: 15; CDR3aa: CASSLGVSTNEKLFF; CDR3nt: TGCGCCAGCAGCTTGGGAGTCTCAACTAATGAAAAACTGTTTTTT
d_gene: .; v_gene: TRBV6-5; j_gene: TRBJ1-4; abundance: .; len: 14; CDR3aa: CASSYAGTNEKLFF; CDR3nt: TGTGCCAGCAGTTACGCAGGGACTAATGAAAAACTGTTTTTT
d_gene: .; v_gene: TRBV5-1; j_gene: TRBJ2-6; abundance: .; len: 17; CDR3aa: CASSPGPLYSGANVLTF; CDR3nt: TGCGCCAGCTCCCCGGGTCCACTGTACTCTGGGGCCAACGTCCTGACTTTC
d_gene: .; v_gene: TRBV7-6; j_gene: TRBJ1-3; abundance: few; len: 15; CDR3aa: CASSHRPFSGNTIYF; CDR3nt: TGTGCCAGCAGTCACAGGCCATTCTCTGGAAACACCATATATTTT
d_gene: TRBD1; v_gene: TRBV10-1; j_gene: TRBJ1-1; abundance: .; len: 17; CDR3aa: CASTPHRGRFSNTEAFF; CDR3nt: TGCGCCAGCACCCCGCACAGGGGGCGTTTCTCGAACACTGAAGCTTTCTTT
d_gene: .; v_gene: TRBV7-9; j_gene: TRBJ1-3; abundance: .; len: 18; CDR3aa: CSSSLDSGLYVSGNTIYF; CDR3nt: TGTTCCAGCAGCTTAGATTCGGGGTTATACGTCTCTGGAAACACCATATATTTT
d_gene: .; v_gene: TRBV5-1; j_gene: TRBJ1-1; abundance: .; len: 13; CDR3aa: CASSFGIGGEAFF; CDR3nt: TGCGCCAGCAGCTTCGGAATCGGCGGTGAAGCTTTCTTT
d_gene: .; v_gene: TRBV28; j_gene: TRBJ2-7; abundance: .; len: 12; CDR3aa: CASSSDGDEQYF; CDR3nt: TGTGCCAGCAGTTCCGACGGGGACGAGCAGTACTTC
d_gene: TRBD2; v_gene: TRBV5-6; j_gene: TRBJ2-7; abundance: .; len: 12; CDR3aa: CASSLSGTEQYF; CDR3nt: TGTGCCAGCAGCTTAAGCGGGACCGAGCAGTACTTC
d_gene: .; v_gene: TRBV5-6; j_gene: TRBJ1-4; abundance: few; len: 13; CDR3aa: CASRQGLGEKLFF; CDR3nt: TGTGCCAGCAGACAGGGATTAGGAGAAAAACTGTTTTTT
d_gene: .; v_gene: TRBV2; j_gene: TRBJ2-7; abundance: .; len: 11; CDR3aa: CASSPTYEQYF; CDR3nt: TGTGCCAGCAGCCCTACCTACGAGCAGTACTTC
d_gene: .; v_gene: TRBV27; j_gene: TRBJ2-2; abundance: .; len: 15; CDR3aa: CASSFSYSNTGELFF; CDR3nt: TGTGCCAGCAGTTTTTCATACTCGAACACCGGGGAGCTGTTTTTT
d_gene: .; v_gene: TRBV4-1; j_gene: TRBJ1-1; abundance: few; len: 14; CDR3aa: CASSIQGSNTEAFF; CDR3nt: TGCGCCAGCAGCATACAGGGTTCGAACACTGAAGCTTTCTTT
d_gene: .; v_gene: TRBV7-2; j_gene: TRBJ1-2; abundance: .; len: 18; CDR3aa: CASSTGWAGGGFSYGYTF; CDR3nt: TGTGCCAGCAGTACGGGTTGGGCTGGGGGCGGTTTTAGCTATGGCTACACCTTC
d_gene: TRBD1; v_gene: TRBV7-9; j_gene: TRBJ2-7; abundance: few; len: 15; CDR3aa: CASSSTLTGGVEQYF; CDR3nt: TGTGCCAGCAGCTCGACCCTGACAGGGGGGGTCGAGCAGTACTTC
d_gene: .; v_gene: TRBV6-1; j_gene: TRBJ2-5; abundance: .; len: 13; CDR3aa: CASTGPPGETQYF; CDR3nt: TGTGCCAGCACCGGGCCACCAGGGGAGACCCAGTACTTC
d_gene: .; v_gene: TRBV4-3; j_gene: TRBJ2-7; abundance: .; len: 16; CDR3aa: CASSQDLRGIGGEQYF; CDR3nt: TGCGCCAGCAGCCAAGATCTAAGGGGGATTGGGGGAGAGCAGTACTTC
d_gene: TRBD1; v_gene: TRBV6-5; j_gene: TRBJ1-5; abundance: .; len: 15; CDR3aa: CASRPDRGRDQPQHF; CDR3nt: TGTGCCAGCAGACCAGACAGGGGGCGCGATCAGCCCCAGCATTTT
d_gene: TRBD1; v_gene: TRBV25-1; j_gene: TRBJ2-5; abundance: .; len: 16; CDR3aa: CASSEGDRAIGETQYF; CDR3nt: TGTGCCAGCAGTGAAGGGGACAGGGCCATAGGAGAGACCCAGTACTTC
d_gene: TRBD2; v_gene: TRBV7-3; j_gene: TRBJ2-1; abundance: .; len: 17; CDR3aa: CASSLRGSGIIYNEQFF; CDR3nt: TGTGCCAGCAGCTTACGAGGTAGCGGGATAATTTACAATGAGCAGTTCTTC
d_gene: .; v_gene: TRBV5-4; j_gene: TRBJ2-7; abundance: few; len: 13; CDR3aa: CASSPLTGPEQYF; CDR3nt: TGTGCCAGCAGCCCGCTTACAGGGCCCGAGCAGTACTTC
d_gene: TRBD1; v_gene: TRBV6-1; j_gene: TRBJ2-2; abundance: .; len: 14; CDR3aa: CASRESDRAGELFF; CDR3nt: TGTGCCAGCAGGGAGTCCGACAGGGCCGGGGAGCTGTTTTTT
d_gene: TRBD1; v_gene: TRBV7-3; j_gene: TRBJ1-3; abundance: .; len: 16; CDR3aa: CASSPGTGEGGNTIYF; CDR3nt: TGTGCCAGCAGCCCAGGGACAGGGGAAGGTGGAAACACCATATATTTT
d_gene: .; v_gene: TRBV28; j_gene: TRBJ2-7; abundance: .; len: 16; CDR3aa: CASSFSEAYPSYEQYF; CDR3nt: TGTGCCAGCAGTTTCTCGGAGGCGTATCCCTCCTACGAGCAGTACTTC
d_gene: .; v_gene: TRBV5-1; j_gene: TRBJ1-1; abundance: .; len: 17; CDR3aa: CASSLGAGNFVNTEAFF; CDR3nt: TGCGCCAGCAGCTTGGGAGCAGGGAACTTTGTGAACACTGAAGCTTTCTTT
d_gene: TRBD2; v_gene: TRBV29-1; j_gene: TRBJ2-7; abundance: .; len: 13; CDR3aa: CSVIAGGYYEQYF; CDR3nt: TGCAGCGTTATAGCGGGAGGGTACTACGAGCAGTACTTC
d_gene: TRBD1; v_gene: TRBV30; j_gene: TRBJ1-4; abundance: few; len: 14; CDR3aa: CASTGGAAGEKLFF; CDR3nt: TGTGCCTCGACAGGGGGCGCCGCGGGAGAAAAACTGTTTTTT
d_gene: TRBD1; v_gene: TRBV4-1; j_gene: TRBJ2-1; abundance: .; len: 16; CDR3aa: CASSPNPGQPHNEQFF; CDR3nt: TGCGCCAGCAGCCCTAATCCGGGACAGCCTCACAATGAGCAGTTCTTC
d_gene: TRBD2; v_gene: TRBV7-3; j_gene: TRBJ2-3; abundance: .; len: 15; CDR3aa: CASSTSGGHTDTQYF; CDR3nt: TGTGCCAGCAGTACCAGCGGGGGGCATACAGATACGCAGTATTTT